Listed below are T cell receptor beta chains from one sample, sequenced in a study of OX40 agonist ivuxolimab in advanced cancers. Sequencing was performed with immunoSEQ multiplex PCR; in TCRdb, only in-frame clones are kept and a portion is missing. The repertoire holds about 82,000 clones, with around 78% as singletons. This specimen consisted of CD4+ or CD8+ T cells sorted from blood, obtained in a trial of the OX40 agonist ivuxolimab. The receptor source for this set is an adult with an advanced solid tumor such as melanoma, head and neck, liver or kidney cancer. Each CDR3 is given with its conserved first and last residue. Fields, in order: J gene, CDR3 length, V gene, D gene, clone size, CDR3 protein, CDR3 DNA. A D gene is named only where the DNA matches it firmly. Clone size is shown for a subset of rows, as once, few, many or a class of expanded clone.

j_call: TRBJ2-6
cdr3_length: 19
v_call: TRBV5-5
d_call: TRBD1
clone_size: once
cdr3_aa: CASSLLPGQGASGANVLTF
cdr3_nt: TGTGCCAGCAGCTTGTTACCGGGACAGGGGGCCAGTGGGGCCAACGTCCTGACTTTC

j_call: TRBJ1-2
cdr3_length: 17
v_call: TRBV19
d_call: TRBD1
clone_size: -
cdr3_aa: CASSAMESGGVIYGYTF
cdr3_nt: TGTGCCAGTAGTGCCATGGAGTCAGGGGGTGTCATCTATGGCTACACCTTC

j_call: TRBJ2-3
cdr3_length: 17
v_call: TRBV7-9
d_call: TRBD2
clone_size: -
cdr3_aa: CASSLFAGGPETDTQYF
cdr3_nt: TGTGCCAGCAGCTTGTTCGCGGGGGGGCCCGAAACAGATACGCAGTATTTT

j_call: TRBJ1-2
cdr3_length: 14
v_call: TRBV18
d_call: TRBD1
clone_size: -
cdr3_aa: CASSPGTGRYGYTF
cdr3_nt: TGTGCCAGCTCACCTGGGACAGGGCGCTATGGCTACACCTTC

j_call: TRBJ2-7
cdr3_length: 15
v_call: TRBV5-8
d_call: TRBD1
clone_size: -
cdr3_aa: CASSLSGTGGDEQYF
cdr3_nt: TGTGCCAGCAGCTTGAGTGGGACAGGGGGCGACGAGCAGTACTTC

j_call: TRBJ2-7
cdr3_length: 15
v_call: TRBV9
d_call: TRBD2
clone_size: -
cdr3_aa: CASSARTSGEGEQYF
cdr3_nt: TGTGCCAGCAGCGCAAGGACTAGCGGCGAAGGCGAGCAGTACTTC

j_call: TRBJ1-5
cdr3_length: 14
v_call: TRBV2
d_call: TRBD1
clone_size: -
cdr3_aa: CASSDRQGPQPQHF
cdr3_nt: TGTGCCAGCAGTGACCGACAGGGCCCTCAGCCCCAGCATTTT

j_call: TRBJ2-3
cdr3_length: 20
v_call: TRBV5-4
d_call: TRBD2
clone_size: -
cdr3_aa: CASSTGLAGTRRPSTDTQYF
cdr3_nt: TGTGCCAGCAGCACCGGACTAGCGGGGACCCGCCGTCCTAGCACAGATACGCAGTATTTT

j_call: TRBJ1-1
cdr3_length: 14
v_call: TRBV7-2
d_call: -
clone_size: -
cdr3_aa: CASSFVFMNTEAFF
cdr3_nt: TGTGCCAGCAGCTTCGTATTTATGAACACTGAAGCTTTCTTT

j_call: TRBJ2-5
cdr3_length: 14
v_call: TRBV28
d_call: TRBD2
clone_size: -
cdr3_aa: CASISGGPQETQYF
cdr3_nt: TGTGCCAGCATAAGCGGGGGGCCTCAAGAGACCCAGTACTTC

j_call: TRBJ2-5
cdr3_length: 16
v_call: TRBV14
d_call: -
clone_size: -
cdr3_aa: CASSQGPGTFQETQYF
cdr3_nt: TGTGCCAGCAGCCAAGGCCCCGGGACATTTCAAGAGACCCAGTACTTC

j_call: TRBJ1-4
cdr3_length: 15
v_call: TRBV5-1
d_call: -
clone_size: -
cdr3_aa: CASSLGPSTNEKLFF
cdr3_nt: TGCGCCAGCAGCTTGGGGCCTTCAACTAATGAAAAACTGTTTTTT

j_call: TRBJ2-3
cdr3_length: 14
v_call: TRBV2
d_call: -
clone_size: -
cdr3_aa: CASSPGLSTDTQYF
cdr3_nt: TGTGCCAGCAGTCCGGGGCTTAGCACAGATACGCAGTATTTT

j_call: TRBJ1-1
cdr3_length: 12
v_call: TRBV5-6
d_call: -
clone_size: few
cdr3_aa: CASHREATEAFF
cdr3_nt: TGTGCCAGCCACAGGGAGGCCACTGAAGCTTTCTTT

j_call: TRBJ2-7
cdr3_length: 13
v_call: TRBV2
d_call: -
clone_size: -
cdr3_aa: CASSGNDGYEQYF
cdr3_nt: TGTGCCAGCAGTGGGAACGACGGGTACGAGCAGTACTTC

j_call: TRBJ1-4
cdr3_length: 18
v_call: TRBV7-9
d_call: -
clone_size: -
cdr3_aa: CASSVKKRGGRYNEKLFF
cdr3_nt: TGTGCCAGCAGCGTGAAGAAACGAGGGGGTCGGTATAATGAAAAACTGTTTTTT

j_call: TRBJ2-7
cdr3_length: 15
v_call: TRBV11-2
d_call: -
clone_size: -
cdr3_aa: CASSFSTGHSYEQYF
cdr3_nt: TGTGCCAGCAGCTTCTCCACAGGTCACTCCTACGAGCAGTACTTC

j_call: TRBJ2-3
cdr3_length: 14
v_call: TRBV6-5
d_call: -
clone_size: once
cdr3_aa: CASSYGVEGYTQYF
cdr3_nt: TGTGCCAGCAGTTACGGGGTCGAGGGATATACGCAGTATTTT

j_call: TRBJ2-7
cdr3_length: 14
v_call: TRBV7-2
d_call: -
clone_size: -
cdr3_aa: CASSPPSRAYEQYF
cdr3_nt: TGTGCCAGCAGCCCCCCCAGCAGAGCCTACGAGCAGTACTTC

j_call: TRBJ2-5
cdr3_length: 14
v_call: TRBV2
d_call: -
clone_size: -
cdr3_aa: CASNLGGPSKTQYF
cdr3_nt: TGTGCCAGCAATCTCGGGGGACCTTCAAAGACCCAGTACTTC

j_call: TRBJ1-1
cdr3_length: 13
v_call: TRBV7-6
d_call: -
clone_size: -
cdr3_aa: CASSLQGFTEAFF
cdr3_nt: TGTGCCAGCAGCTTACAGGGGTTCACTGAAGCTTTCTTT

j_call: TRBJ2-5
cdr3_length: 15
v_call: TRBV5-4
d_call: -
clone_size: -
cdr3_aa: CASSLGNGGQETQYF
cdr3_nt: TGTGCCAGCAGCTTGGGTAACGGAGGCCAAGAGACCCAGTACTTC

j_call: TRBJ1-2
cdr3_length: 13
v_call: TRBV7-2
d_call: -
clone_size: -
cdr3_aa: CASSRRENYGYTF
cdr3_nt: TGTGCCAGCAGCCGACGGGAGAACTATGGCTACACCTTC

j_call: TRBJ2-6
cdr3_length: 18
v_call: TRBV18
d_call: TRBD1
clone_size: -
cdr3_aa: CASSPRQGASSGANVLTF
cdr3_nt: TGTGCCAGCTCACCACGGCAGGGGGCAAGCTCTGGGGCCAACGTCCTGACTTTC

j_call: TRBJ1-6
cdr3_length: 15
v_call: TRBV9
d_call: -
clone_size: -
cdr3_aa: CASSVDSTSNSPLHF
cdr3_nt: TGTGCCAGCAGCGTCGACAGTACCTCAAATTCACCCCTCCACTTT

j_call: TRBJ2-7
cdr3_length: 14
v_call: TRBV6-6
d_call: TRBD2
clone_size: once
cdr3_aa: CASSHGLAGYEQYF
cdr3_nt: TGTGCCAGCAGTCACGGACTAGCGGGCTACGAGCAGTACTTC

j_call: TRBJ2-7
cdr3_length: 15
v_call: TRBV7-2
d_call: -
clone_size: -
cdr3_aa: CASSLDRGGRHEQYF
cdr3_nt: TGTGCCAGCAGCTTAGATCGGGGCGGTCGTCACGAGCAGTACTTC

j_call: TRBJ2-2
cdr3_length: 16
v_call: TRBV4-3
d_call: -
clone_size: -
cdr3_aa: CASSQAPASRTGELFF
cdr3_nt: TGCGCCAGCAGCCAAGCGCCCGCCTCGCGCACCGGGGAGCTGTTTTTT

j_call: TRBJ1-4
cdr3_length: 13
v_call: TRBV19
d_call: -
clone_size: -
cdr3_aa: CASSRGGNEKLFF
cdr3_nt: TGTGCCAGTAGTAGAGGGGGTAATGAAAAACTGTTTTTT

j_call: TRBJ1-6
cdr3_length: 16
v_call: TRBV30
d_call: -
clone_size: -
cdr3_aa: CAWRGTGSSYNSPLHF
cdr3_nt: TGTGCCTGGAGGGGAACAGGGAGCTCCTATAATTCACCCCTCCACTTT

j_call: TRBJ1-2
cdr3_length: 15
v_call: TRBV27
d_call: TRBD1
clone_size: -
cdr3_aa: CASSLSTGGLGGYTF
cdr3_nt: TGTGCCAGCAGTTTATCGACAGGGGGGTTAGGGGGCTACACCTTC

j_call: TRBJ2-3
cdr3_length: 16
v_call: TRBV7-9
d_call: TRBD1
clone_size: -
cdr3_aa: CASSIASGTGGDTQYF
cdr3_nt: TGTGCCAGCAGCATTGCCTCCGGGACAGGGGGAGATACGCAGTATTTT

j_call: TRBJ2-7
cdr3_length: 13
v_call: TRBV18
d_call: -
clone_size: -
cdr3_aa: CASSPPSTYEQYF
cdr3_nt: TGTGCCAGCTCACCACCTAGTACCTACGAGCAGTACTTC

j_call: TRBJ2-7
cdr3_length: 13
v_call: TRBV10-2
d_call: TRBD2
clone_size: -
cdr3_aa: CASLAGGLYEQYF
cdr3_nt: TGCGCCAGCCTGGCGGGGGGGTTATACGAGCAGTACTTC

j_call: TRBJ2-3
cdr3_length: 10
v_call: TRBV6-8
d_call: -
clone_size: -
cdr3_aa: CASRSDTQYF
cdr3_nt: TGTGCCAGCCGGTCAGATACGCAGTATTTT

j_call: TRBJ2-7
cdr3_length: 14
v_call: TRBV2
d_call: -
clone_size: -
cdr3_aa: CASRFSRDIYEQYF
cdr3_nt: TGTGCCAGCAGATTTTCCCGGGACATCTACGAGCAGTACTTC

j_call: TRBJ2-7
cdr3_length: 15
v_call: TRBV4-3
d_call: TRBD1
clone_size: -
cdr3_aa: CASSTSQGGAYEQYF
cdr3_nt: TGCGCCAGCAGCACCTCACAGGGGGGAGCCTACGAGCAGTACTTC

j_call: TRBJ1-5
cdr3_length: 15
v_call: TRBV7-8
d_call: TRBD1
clone_size: few
cdr3_aa: CASSLQTGIIQPQHF
cdr3_nt: TGTGCCAGCAGCTTACAGACAGGGATAATTCAGCCCCAGCATTTT

j_call: TRBJ2-5
cdr3_length: 15
v_call: TRBV7-2
d_call: -
clone_size: -
cdr3_aa: CASSLETGPLGTQYF
cdr3_nt: TGTGCCAGCAGCTTAGAAACGGGCCCCCTAGGGACCCAGTACTTC

j_call: TRBJ2-1
cdr3_length: 16
v_call: TRBV25-1
d_call: -
clone_size: -
cdr3_aa: CASSAGLRANDNEQFF
cdr3_nt: TGTGCCAGCAGCGCAGGGTTGCGCGCGAACGACAATGAGCAGTTCTTC

j_call: TRBJ2-1
cdr3_length: 18
v_call: TRBV4-1
d_call: -
clone_size: -
cdr3_aa: CASSTRDVRLGSYNEQFF
cdr3_nt: TGCGCCAGCAGCACTCGGGACGTGAGACTGGGGTCCTACAATGAGCAGTTCTTC

j_call: TRBJ2-2
cdr3_length: 14
v_call: TRBV27
d_call: -
clone_size: -
cdr3_aa: CASKYVGATGELFF
cdr3_nt: TGTGCCAGCAAGTATGTAGGGGCGACCGGGGAGCTGTTTTTT

j_call: TRBJ2-7
cdr3_length: 16
v_call: TRBV5-5
d_call: -
clone_size: -
cdr3_aa: CASSLPPGTLRYEQYF
cdr3_nt: TGTGCCAGCAGCTTGCCGCCAGGGACCCTCAGGTACGAGCAGTACTTC

j_call: TRBJ1-1
cdr3_length: 15
v_call: TRBV4-3
d_call: -
clone_size: -
cdr3_aa: CASSQEAGVNTEAFF
cdr3_nt: TGCGCCAGCAGCCAAGAGGCGGGAGTCAACACTGAAGCTTTCTTT

j_call: TRBJ1-2
cdr3_length: 13
v_call: TRBV30
d_call: TRBD1
clone_size: -
cdr3_aa: CAWSPGDSYGYTF
cdr3_nt: TGTGCCTGGAGTCCAGGGGACAGCTATGGCTACACCTTC

j_call: TRBJ2-5
cdr3_length: 10
v_call: TRBV7-6
d_call: -
clone_size: -
cdr3_aa: CASSEGTQYF
cdr3_nt: TGTGCCAGCAGCGAGGGGACCCAGTACTTC

j_call: TRBJ2-3
cdr3_length: 13
v_call: TRBV4-3
d_call: -
clone_size: -
cdr3_aa: CASSPGSSDTQYF
cdr3_nt: TGCGCCAGCAGCCCCGGCAGCTCAGATACGCAGTATTTT

j_call: TRBJ2-1
cdr3_length: 20
v_call: TRBV5-1
d_call: TRBD2
clone_size: -
cdr3_aa: CASSINPGHSEAGVVNEQFF
cdr3_nt: TGCGCCAGCAGCATAAACCCGGGACATTCTGAAGCGGGGGTCGTTAATGAGCAGTTCTTC

j_call: TRBJ2-2
cdr3_length: 15
v_call: TRBV5-1
d_call: -
clone_size: few
cdr3_aa: CASSLRARNTGELFF
cdr3_nt: TGCGCCAGCAGCTTGCGAGCAAGGAACACCGGGGAGCTGTTTTTT

j_call: TRBJ2-3
cdr3_length: 15
v_call: TRBV7-2
d_call: -
clone_size: -
cdr3_aa: CASISSGGNTDTQYF
cdr3_nt: TGTGCCAGCATCTCTTCCGGGGGAAACACAGATACGCAGTATTTT

j_call: TRBJ1-1
cdr3_length: 17
v_call: TRBV11-2
d_call: -
clone_size: -
cdr3_aa: CASSLGYRSHLNTEAFF
cdr3_nt: TGTGCCAGCAGCTTAGGCTACAGGAGCCACTTGAACACTGAAGCTTTCTTT

j_call: TRBJ2-7
cdr3_length: 14
v_call: TRBV7-2
d_call: -
clone_size: -
cdr3_aa: CASSGRVGPYEQYF
cdr3_nt: TGTGCCAGCAGCGGCCGGGTCGGGCCCTACGAGCAGTACTTC

j_call: TRBJ1-1
cdr3_length: 15
v_call: TRBV6-5
d_call: -
clone_size: few
cdr3_aa: CASSYSGGMGTEAFF
cdr3_nt: TGTGCCAGCAGTTACTCGGGGGGGATGGGGACTGAAGCTTTCTTT